The present TCR beta chain was sequenced within a study of yellow fever vaccine responses in identical twins. In TCRdb, the RT-PCR reads were re-called with MiXCR into one record per CDR3 protein. The data contain roughly 4,300 distinct CDR3 sequences, approximately 84% of them seen just once; the ten biggest clones take up around 3%. Looked up from germline, CDR1 is KGHSH and CDR2 is LQKENI. This CDR3 is 13 amino acids long. V gave up 1 base and J gave up 3 bases, with 6 bases separating them. V is TRBV18 and J is TRBJ1-1, with D unclear. The clonotype comes from a woman between 18 and 30 years old who received the yellow fever vaccine. Material: T cells from blood (PBMCs), unsorted or a sorted subset (not recorded which), obtained before or after yellow fever vaccination (not recorded which). DNA for the CDR3: TGTGCCAGCTCACCACGAGGTGACACTGAAGCTTTCTTT. Residues: CASSPRGDTEAFF.